The entry below gives a single TCR beta chain sequence along with its context. Random-hexamer reverse transcription was applied to roughly 0.5 to 1 ug RNA. By means of immunoSEQ multiplex PCR, TCR beta CDR3 spanning 54 Vbeta and 13 Jbeta underwent amplification. Via MiXCR, TCRdb re-called the immunoSEQ multiplex PCR reads, giving one row per CDR3 protein. The data hold a few hundred thousand distinct CDR3 sequences, with roughly 85% observed a single time. This entry belongs to a study of CD8 T cells in Susac syndrome. CDR1 and CDR2 (germline): MNHNS, SASEGT. The V and J ends lost 8 bases and 0 bases, in that order; junction bases with no gene match: 15. The CDR3 loop spans 17 amino acids.

The rearrangement uses TRBV6-1 and TRBJ1-1; 7 bases agree with TRBD1. This clonotype originated in a human donor with multiple sclerosis. The source material was CD8+ T cells from PBMCs. The CDR3 DNA follows: TGTGCCAGCCCTGGATCAGACAGGGCGGTAATGAACACTGAAGCTTTCTTT. Encoded protein: CASPGSDRAVMNTEAFF.